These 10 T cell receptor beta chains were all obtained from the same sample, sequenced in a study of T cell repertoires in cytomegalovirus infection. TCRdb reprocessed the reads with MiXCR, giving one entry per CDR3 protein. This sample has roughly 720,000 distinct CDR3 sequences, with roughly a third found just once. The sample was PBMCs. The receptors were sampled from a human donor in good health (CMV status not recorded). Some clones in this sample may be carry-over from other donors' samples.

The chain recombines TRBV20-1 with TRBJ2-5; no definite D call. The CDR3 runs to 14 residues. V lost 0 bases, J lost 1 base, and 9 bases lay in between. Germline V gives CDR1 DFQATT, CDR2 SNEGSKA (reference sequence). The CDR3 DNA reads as TGCAGTGCTAGAGATAGGGCAGTCCAAGAGACCCAGTACTTC. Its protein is CSARDRAVQETQYF.

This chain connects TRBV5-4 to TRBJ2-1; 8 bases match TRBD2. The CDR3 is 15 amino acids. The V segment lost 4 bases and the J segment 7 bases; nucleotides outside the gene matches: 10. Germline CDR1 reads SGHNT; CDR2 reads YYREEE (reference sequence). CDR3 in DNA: TGTGCCAGCAGCCCGTCCGGGGGGGCCCGTAATGAGCAGTTCTTC. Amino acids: CASSPSGGARNEQFF. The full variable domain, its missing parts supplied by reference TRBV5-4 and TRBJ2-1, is ETGVTQSPTHLIKTRGQQVTLRCSSQSGHNTVSWYQQALGQGPQFIFQYYREEENGRGNFPPRFSGLQFPNYSSELNVNALELDDSALYLCASSPSGGARNEQFFGPGTRLTVL.

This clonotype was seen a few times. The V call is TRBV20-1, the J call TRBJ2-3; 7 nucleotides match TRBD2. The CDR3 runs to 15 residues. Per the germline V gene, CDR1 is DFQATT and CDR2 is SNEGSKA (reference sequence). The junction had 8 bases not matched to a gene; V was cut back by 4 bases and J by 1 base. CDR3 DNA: TGCAGTGCTAAGGGACTACCCTCGCGCACAGATACGCAGTATTTT. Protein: CSAKGLPSRTDTQYF.

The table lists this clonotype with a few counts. DNA of the CDR3: TGCGCCAGCAGCAGCCGGGAAAGGGGTACAGATACGCAGTATTTT. Its protein product is CASSSRERGTDTQYF. This rearrangement joins TRBV5-1 to TRBJ2-3; D could derive from TRBD1 or TRBD2 (5 bases each). V lost 4 bases, J lost 3 bases, and 15 bases lay in between. Germline V gene data show CDR1 as SGHRS and CDR2 as YFSETQ. This CDR3 is 15 amino acids long.

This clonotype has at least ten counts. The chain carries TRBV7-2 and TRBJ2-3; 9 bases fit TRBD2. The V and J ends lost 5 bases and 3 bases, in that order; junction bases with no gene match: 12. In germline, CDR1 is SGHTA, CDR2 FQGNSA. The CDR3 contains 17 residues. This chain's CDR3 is CASSPQKTSGFTDTQYF. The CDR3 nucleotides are TGTGCCAGCAGCCCTCAGAAGACTAGCGGTTTTACAGATACGCAGTATTTT. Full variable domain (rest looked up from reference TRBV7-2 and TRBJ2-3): GAGVSQSPSNKVTEKGKDVELRCDPISGHTALYWYRQSLGQGLEFLIYFQGNSAPDKSGLPSDRFSAERTGGSVSTLTIQRTQQEDSAVYLCASSPQKTSGFTDTQYFGPGTRLTVL.

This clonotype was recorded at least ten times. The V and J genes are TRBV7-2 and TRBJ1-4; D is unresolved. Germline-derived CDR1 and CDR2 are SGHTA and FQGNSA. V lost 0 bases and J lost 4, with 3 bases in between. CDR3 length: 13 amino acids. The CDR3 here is CASSLALNEKLFF. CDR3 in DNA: TGTGCCAGCAGCTTAGCCCTTAATGAAAAACTGTTTTTT. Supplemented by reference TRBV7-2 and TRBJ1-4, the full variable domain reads GAGVSQSPSNKVTEKGKDVELRCDPISGHTALYWYRQSLGQGLEFLIYFQGNSAPDKSGLPSDRFSAERTGGSVSTLTIQRTQQEDSAVYLCASSLALNEKLFFGSGTQLSVL.

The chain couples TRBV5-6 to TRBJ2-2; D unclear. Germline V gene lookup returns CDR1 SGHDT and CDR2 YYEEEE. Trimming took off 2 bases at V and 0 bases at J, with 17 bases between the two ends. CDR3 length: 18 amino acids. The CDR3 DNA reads TGTGCCAGCAGCTTCCAGTTATTGGGCGGTTCGAACACCGGGGAGCTGTTTTTT. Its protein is CASSFQLLGGSNTGELFF.

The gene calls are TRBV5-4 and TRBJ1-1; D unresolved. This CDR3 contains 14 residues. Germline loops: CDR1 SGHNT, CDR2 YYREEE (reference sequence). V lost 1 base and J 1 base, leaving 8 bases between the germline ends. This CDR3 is CASSLINANTEAFF. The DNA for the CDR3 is TGTGCCAGCAGCTTGATAAACGCGAACACTGAAGCTTTCTTT.

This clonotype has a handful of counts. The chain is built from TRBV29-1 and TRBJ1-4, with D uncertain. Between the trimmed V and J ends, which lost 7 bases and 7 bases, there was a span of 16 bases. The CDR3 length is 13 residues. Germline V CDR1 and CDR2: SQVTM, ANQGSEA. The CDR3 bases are TGCAGCGGGGCAAGGAATGTTGGTGAAAAACTGTTTTTT. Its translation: CSGARNVGEKLFF.

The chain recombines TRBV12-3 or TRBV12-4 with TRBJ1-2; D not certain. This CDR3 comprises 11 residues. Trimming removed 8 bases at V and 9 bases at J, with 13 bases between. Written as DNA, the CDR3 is TGTGCCAGCCAATTCGGATCAAGCTACACCTTC. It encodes CASQFGSSYTF.